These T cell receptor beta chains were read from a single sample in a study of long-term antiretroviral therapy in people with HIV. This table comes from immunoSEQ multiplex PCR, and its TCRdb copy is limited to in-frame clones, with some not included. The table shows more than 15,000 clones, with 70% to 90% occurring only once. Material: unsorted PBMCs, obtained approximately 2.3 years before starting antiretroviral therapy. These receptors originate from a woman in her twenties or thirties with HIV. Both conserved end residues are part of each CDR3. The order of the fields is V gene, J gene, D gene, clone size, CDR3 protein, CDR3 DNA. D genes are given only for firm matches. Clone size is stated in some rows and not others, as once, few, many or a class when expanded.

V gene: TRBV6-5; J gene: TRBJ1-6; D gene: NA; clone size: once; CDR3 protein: CASSYDSYNSPLHF; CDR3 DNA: TGTGCCAGCAGTTACGACAGCTATAATTCACCCCTCCACTTT
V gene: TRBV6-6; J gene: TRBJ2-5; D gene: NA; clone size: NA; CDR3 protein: CASSYWRVETQYF; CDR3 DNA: TGTGCCAGCAGTTACTGGAGGGTAGAGACCCAGTACTTC
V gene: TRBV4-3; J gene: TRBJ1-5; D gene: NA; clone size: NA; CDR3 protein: CASSQEKGVGQPQHF; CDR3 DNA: TGCGCCAGCAGCCAAGAGAAAGGGGTCGGTCAGCCCCAGCATTTT
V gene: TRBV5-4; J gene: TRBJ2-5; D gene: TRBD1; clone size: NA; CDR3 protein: CASSLGGDRVGQETQYF; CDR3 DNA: TGTGCCAGCAGCTTGGGTGGGGACAGGGTAGGGCAGGAGACCCAGTACTTC
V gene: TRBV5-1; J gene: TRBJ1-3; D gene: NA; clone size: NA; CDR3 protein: CASSAEQDNSGNTIYF; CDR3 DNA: TGCGCCAGCAGCGCCGAACAGGACAACTCTGGAAACACCATATATTTT
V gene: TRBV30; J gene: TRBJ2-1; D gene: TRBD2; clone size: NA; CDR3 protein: CAWSGSGPSSYNEQFF; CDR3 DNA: TGTGCCTGGAGTGGTAGCGGGCCGAGCTCCTACAATGAGCAGTTCTTC
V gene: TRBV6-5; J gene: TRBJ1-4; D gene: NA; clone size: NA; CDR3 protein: CASSYSGFGREKLFF; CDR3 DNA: TGTGCCAGCAGTTACTCGGGGTTCGGGCGGGAAAAACTGTTTTTT
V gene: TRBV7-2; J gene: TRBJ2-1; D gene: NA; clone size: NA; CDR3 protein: CASSLEAGVRTYNEQFF; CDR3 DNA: TGTGCCAGCAGCTTAGAGGCAGGGGTAAGGACCTACAATGAGCAGTTCTTC
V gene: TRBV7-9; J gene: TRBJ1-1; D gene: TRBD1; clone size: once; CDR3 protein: CASSSQGGETEAFF; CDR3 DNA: TGTGCCAGCAGCTCACAGGGGGGAGAAACTGAAGCTTTCTTT
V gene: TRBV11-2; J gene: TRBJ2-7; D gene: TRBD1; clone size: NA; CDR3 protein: CASRGQGFYEQYF; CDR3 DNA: TGTGCCAGCAGGGGACAGGGGTTCTACGAGCAGTACTTC
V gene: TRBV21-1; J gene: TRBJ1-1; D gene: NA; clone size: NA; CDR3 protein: CASSPSLTGQAFF; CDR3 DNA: TGTGCCAGCAGCCCAAGCCTGACAGGGCAAGCTTTCTTT
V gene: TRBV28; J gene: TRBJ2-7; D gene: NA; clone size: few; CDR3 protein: CASSTLPYEQYF; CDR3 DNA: TGTGCCAGCAGTACTCTTCCCTACGAGCAGTACTTC
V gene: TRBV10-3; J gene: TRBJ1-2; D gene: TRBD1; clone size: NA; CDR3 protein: CAISEGALDYGYTF; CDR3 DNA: TGTGCCATCAGCGAGGGGGCTTTAGACTATGGCTACACCTTC
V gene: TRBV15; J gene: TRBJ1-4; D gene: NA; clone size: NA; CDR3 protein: CATSRDRTNEKLFF; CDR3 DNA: TGTGCCACCAGCAGAGATAGAACTAATGAAAAACTGTTTTTT
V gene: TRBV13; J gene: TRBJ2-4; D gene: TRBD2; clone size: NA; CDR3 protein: CATVGLADLAKNIQYF; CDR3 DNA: TGTGCCACCGTCGGTCTAGCGGATCTAGCCAAAAACATTCAGTACTTC